This is a list of T cell receptor beta chains from one sample in a study of T cell changes during pregnancy in multiple sclerosis. This table comes from immunoSEQ multiplex PCR, and its TCRdb copy is limited to in-frame clones, with some not included. Here the sample spans roughly 18,000 clones, 84% being singletons. The input for sequencing was CD8+ T cells from peripheral blood mononuclear cells, taken in the second trimester of pregnancy. The receptors shown here come from a female donor in good health, enrolled as a control in a pregnancy study. The CDR3 runs from the conserved cysteine through the conserved F or W. A D gene is named only where the DNA matches it firmly. The size entry is marked missing in some rows and otherwise reads once, few, many or a size class.

j_gene: TRBJ2-2
abundance: NA
v_gene: TRBV9
d_gene: NA
CDR3aa: CASSVGGTNTGELFF
CDR3nt: TGTGCCAGCAGCGTTGGCGGGACGAACACCGGGGAGCTGTTTTTT

j_gene: TRBJ2-6
abundance: once
v_gene: TRBV10-3
d_gene: NA
CDR3aa: CAISESLWGGGANVLTF
CDR3nt: TGTGCCATCAGTGAGTCGCTGTGGGGCGGTGGGGCCAACGTCCTGACTTTC

j_gene: TRBJ2-7
abundance: NA
v_gene: TRBV28
d_gene: TRBD1
CDR3aa: CASSRTGNYEQYF
CDR3nt: TGTGCCAGCAGCAGGACAGGAAACTACGAGCAGTACTTC

j_gene: TRBJ2-1
abundance: NA
v_gene: TRBV10-3
d_gene: TRBD1
CDR3aa: CAISDLRDRGYNEQFF
CDR3nt: TGTGCCATCAGTGATCTCCGGGACAGGGGCTACAATGAGCAGTTCTTC

j_gene: TRBJ1-4
abundance: medium-sized
v_gene: TRBV13
d_gene: TRBD1
CDR3aa: CASSSGTGEKLFF
CDR3nt: TGTGCCAGCAGCTCCGGGACAGGGGAAAAACTGTTTTTT

j_gene: TRBJ1-1
abundance: NA
v_gene: TRBV15
d_gene: TRBD1
CDR3aa: CATSSYRGRNTEAFF
CDR3nt: TGTGCCACCAGCAGTTACAGGGGGCGGAACACTGAAGCTTTCTTT

j_gene: TRBJ2-5
abundance: few
v_gene: TRBV25-1
d_gene: NA
CDR3aa: CASSAWAGWTQYF
CDR3nt: TGTGCCAGCAGTGCTTGGGCAGGGTGGACCCAGTACTTC

j_gene: TRBJ2-3
abundance: once
v_gene: TRBV6-1
d_gene: TRBD2
CDR3aa: CASKLAGGSDTQYF
CDR3nt: TGTGCCAGCAAACTAGCGGGGGGTTCAGATACGCAGTATTTT

j_gene: TRBJ1-2
abundance: NA
v_gene: TRBV4-3
d_gene: NA
CDR3aa: CASSQDPGLTDGYTF
CDR3nt: TGCGCCAGCAGCCAAGATCCGGGTCTCACGGATGGCTACACCTTC

j_gene: TRBJ2-1
abundance: NA
v_gene: TRBV27
d_gene: TRBD1
CDR3aa: CASGTGVWNEQFF
CDR3nt: TGTGCCAGCGGCACAGGGGTGTGGAATGAGCAGTTCTTC

j_gene: TRBJ2-5
abundance: NA
v_gene: TRBV29-1
d_gene: NA
CDR3aa: CSARVPREQYF
CDR3nt: TGCAGCGCGCGCGTCCCTAGAGAGCAGTACTTC

j_gene: TRBJ1-6
abundance: few
v_gene: TRBV7-9
d_gene: TRBD1
CDR3aa: CASSDGTGGAYNSPLHF
CDR3nt: TGTGCCAGCAGCGACGGGACAGGGGGAGCCTATAATTCACCCCTCCACTTT

j_gene: TRBJ1-4
abundance: few
v_gene: TRBV4-3
d_gene: NA
CDR3aa: CASSRRLLEVGEKLFF
CDR3nt: TGCGCCAGCAGCCGACGCCTTCTGGAGGTGGGTGAAAAACTGTTTTTT

j_gene: TRBJ2-5
abundance: NA
v_gene: TRBV25-1
d_gene: NA
CDR3aa: CASTRSGGNQETQYF
CDR3nt: TGTGCCAGCACCCGGAGTGGGGGCAACCAAGAGACCCAGTACTTC

j_gene: TRBJ1-1
abundance: NA
v_gene: TRBV7-8
d_gene: TRBD1
CDR3aa: CASRSTGETEAFF
CDR3nt: TGTGCCAGCAGGTCCACAGGGGAGACTGAAGCTTTCTTT

j_gene: TRBJ2-1
abundance: NA
v_gene: TRBV7-2
d_gene: TRBD1
CDR3aa: CASSLGQGYNEQFF
CDR3nt: TGTGCCAGCAGCTTGGGACAGGGCTACAATGAGCAGTTCTTC

j_gene: TRBJ2-7
abundance: NA
v_gene: TRBV28
d_gene: NA
CDR3aa: CASTRLAYEQYF
CDR3nt: TGTGCCAGCACCCGATTAGCCTACGAGCAGTACTTC

j_gene: TRBJ2-7
abundance: NA
v_gene: TRBV28
d_gene: TRBD2
CDR3aa: CASSSSAGGTAYEQYF
CDR3nt: TGTGCCAGCAGTTCCTCAGCGGGGGGCACTGCCTACGAGCAGTACTTC

j_gene: TRBJ1-4
abundance: NA
v_gene: TRBV6-1
d_gene: NA
CDR3aa: CASSVTQAGNEKLFF
CDR3nt: TGTGCCAGCAGTGTTACACAGGCAGGGAATGAAAAACTGTTTTTT

j_gene: TRBJ2-2
abundance: NA
v_gene: TRBV5-1
d_gene: TRBD2
CDR3aa: CASSLEAGGPNTGELFF
CDR3nt: TGCGCCAGCAGCTTGGAAGCGGGGGGGCCTAACACCGGGGAGCTGTTTTTT

j_gene: TRBJ2-7
abundance: NA
v_gene: TRBV28
d_gene: NA
CDR3aa: CASSPTSLSSYEQYF
CDR3nt: TGTGCCAGCAGTCCTACTTCCCTTAGCTCCTACGAGCAGTACTTC

j_gene: TRBJ1-2
abundance: NA
v_gene: TRBV28
d_gene: TRBD1
CDR3aa: CASRGGDRGPGNYGYTF
CDR3nt: TGTGCCAGCAGGGGGGGAGACAGGGGGCCGGGCAACTATGGCTACACCTTC

j_gene: TRBJ2-7
abundance: NA
v_gene: TRBV29-1
d_gene: NA
CDR3aa: CSVEVSVTGNEQYF
CDR3nt: TGCAGCGTTGAGGTGTCCGTCACAGGGAACGAGCAGTACTTC

j_gene: TRBJ1-2
abundance: NA
v_gene: TRBV25-1
d_gene: TRBD1
CDR3aa: CASSEGDRSYTF
CDR3nt: TGTGCCAGCAGTGAAGGGGACAGAAGCTACACCTTC

j_gene: TRBJ1-1
abundance: NA
v_gene: TRBV4-3
d_gene: NA
CDR3aa: CASSQDSGGNTEAFF
CDR3nt: TGCGCCAGCAGCCAAGATAGCGGCGGGAACACTGAAGCTTTCTTT

j_gene: TRBJ1-5
abundance: few
v_gene: TRBV7-9
d_gene: NA
CDR3aa: CASSLEGVNQPQHF
CDR3nt: TGTGCCAGCAGCTTAGAGGGGGTGAATCAGCCCCAGCATTTT

j_gene: TRBJ2-7
abundance: NA
v_gene: TRBV4-1
d_gene: NA
CDR3aa: CASSQGTWSSYEQYF
CDR3nt: TGCGCCAGCAGCCAAGGGACTTGGAGCTCCTACGAGCAGTACTTC

j_gene: TRBJ1-5
abundance: NA
v_gene: TRBV5-5
d_gene: NA
CDR3aa: CASSFFSNQPQHF
CDR3nt: TGTGCCAGCAGCTTCTTTAGCAATCAGCCCCAGCATTTT

j_gene: TRBJ1-2
abundance: NA
v_gene: TRBV7-3
d_gene: NA
CDR3aa: CASSLGTDYGYTF
CDR3nt: TGTGCCAGCAGCTTAGGCACAGACTATGGCTACACCTTC

j_gene: TRBJ2-7
abundance: NA
v_gene: TRBV7-3
d_gene: TRBD1
CDR3aa: CASSLGQGTSYEQYF
CDR3nt: TGTGCCAGCAGCTTAGGACAGGGGACCTCCTACGAGCAGTACTTC

j_gene: TRBJ2-7
abundance: NA
v_gene: TRBV2
d_gene: TRBD1
CDR3aa: CASSGRDSYEQYF
CDR3nt: TGTGCCAGCAGTGGCCGGGACAGCTACGAGCAGTACTTC

j_gene: TRBJ2-1
abundance: NA
v_gene: TRBV4-1
d_gene: TRBD1
CDR3aa: CASSQAPRTGQNEQFF
CDR3nt: TGCGCCAGCAGCCAAGCCCCTCGGACAGGTCAAAATGAGCAGTTCTTC

j_gene: TRBJ1-2
abundance: NA
v_gene: TRBV7-9
d_gene: TRBD1
CDR3aa: CASSFGQGAGGYTF
CDR3nt: TGTGCCAGCAGCTTTGGACAGGGGGCGGGAGGCTACACCTTC

j_gene: TRBJ2-3
abundance: NA
v_gene: TRBV9
d_gene: NA
CDR3aa: CASSPRDLIRTDTQYF
CDR3nt: TGTGCCAGCAGCCCCCGGGACTTAATCCGCACAGATACGCAGTATTTT

j_gene: TRBJ2-3
abundance: NA
v_gene: TRBV27
d_gene: TRBD2
CDR3aa: CASSLASGGSTDTQYF
CDR3nt: TGTGCCAGCAGTTTGGCTAGCGGGGGGTCCACAGATACGCAGTATTTT

j_gene: TRBJ2-7
abundance: NA
v_gene: TRBV9
d_gene: NA
CDR3aa: CASSVGQDQSYEQYF
CDR3nt: TGTGCCAGCAGCGTAGGACAGGACCAGTCCTACGAGCAGTACTTC

j_gene: TRBJ1-4
abundance: once
v_gene: TRBV2
d_gene: TRBD1
CDR3aa: CARGQGATNEKLFF
CDR3nt: TGTGCCAGAGGACAGGGGGCTACTAATGAAAAACTGTTTTTT

j_gene: TRBJ2-7
abundance: NA
v_gene: TRBV4-3
d_gene: NA
CDR3aa: CASSQDDNLGLEQYF
CDR3nt: TGCGCCAGCAGCCAAGACGACAACCTTGGGCTCGAGCAGTACTTC

j_gene: TRBJ2-7
abundance: NA
v_gene: TRBV5-8
d_gene: TRBD1
CDR3aa: CASRDRTGVDYEQYF
CDR3nt: TGTGCCAGCAGAGACCGCACAGGGGTGGACTACGAGCAGTACTTC

j_gene: TRBJ2-5
abundance: NA
v_gene: TRBV15
d_gene: TRBD1
CDR3aa: CATSRDTGAETQYF
CDR3nt: TGTGCCACCAGCAGAGATACAGGGGCAGAGACCCAGTACTTC

j_gene: TRBJ1-5
abundance: NA
v_gene: TRBV6-5
d_gene: NA
CDR3aa: CASSSSPESNQPQHF
CDR3nt: NA

j_gene: TRBJ2-2
abundance: NA
v_gene: TRBV11-2
d_gene: NA
CDR3aa: CASSSEPYRELFF
CDR3nt: TGTGCCAGCAGCTCTGAACCCTACCGGGAGCTGTTTTTT

j_gene: TRBJ2-3
abundance: NA
v_gene: TRBV13
d_gene: NA
CDR3aa: CASSLSTDTQYF
CDR3nt: TGTGCCAGCAGCTTGTCGACAGATACGCAGTATTTT

j_gene: TRBJ2-5
abundance: NA
v_gene: TRBV4-3
d_gene: NA
CDR3aa: CASSQDRGFQETQYF
CDR3nt: TGCGCCAGCAGCCAAGATCGAGGGTTCCAAGAGACCCAGTACTTC

j_gene: TRBJ2-3
abundance: NA
v_gene: TRBV15
d_gene: TRBD1
CDR3aa: CATSLQTGTGINTQYF
CDR3nt: TGTGCCACCAGCTTGCAAACCGGGACAGGGATTAATACGCAGTATTTT

j_gene: TRBJ1-4
abundance: NA
v_gene: TRBV4-2
d_gene: TRBD1
CDR3aa: CASSRPQGVDEKLFF
CDR3nt: TGTGCCAGCAGCCGACCACAGGGGGTGGATGAAAAACTGTTTTTT

j_gene: TRBJ2-3
abundance: NA
v_gene: TRBV4-3
d_gene: TRBD2
CDR3aa: CASSQDLGGGVEDTQYF
CDR3nt: TGCGCCAGCAGCCAAGATTTGGGCGGGGGGGTAGAAGATACGCAGTATTTT

j_gene: TRBJ1-4
abundance: once
v_gene: TRBV7-2
d_gene: NA
CDR3aa: CASSPQAGTTNEKLFF
CDR3nt: TGTGCCAGCAGCCCCCAGGCCGGGACAACTAATGAAAAACTGTTTTTT

j_gene: TRBJ2-5
abundance: once
v_gene: TRBV5-4
d_gene: TRBD2
CDR3aa: CASSLGTSGVTSSQYF
CDR3nt: TGTGCCAGCAGCTTGGGGACTAGCGGGGTCACGTCGTCCCAGTACTTC

j_gene: TRBJ2-1
abundance: NA
v_gene: TRBV5-4
d_gene: TRBD1
CDR3aa: CASSLQDGLQGEQFF
CDR3nt: TGTGCCAGCAGCTTGCAGGACGGTTTACAGGGGGAGCAGTTCTTC

j_gene: TRBJ2-7
abundance: NA
v_gene: TRBV5-4
d_gene: TRBD1
CDR3aa: CASSPAGTGTIEQYF
CDR3nt: TGTGCCAGCAGCCCCGCCGGGACAGGGACAATCGAGCAGTACTTC

j_gene: TRBJ1-2
abundance: once
v_gene: TRBV7-9
d_gene: NA
CDR3aa: CASSLGAGDYGYTF
CDR3nt: TGTGCCAGCAGCTTAGGGGCAGGGGACTATGGCTACACCTTC

j_gene: TRBJ1-2
abundance: NA
v_gene: TRBV27
d_gene: TRBD1
CDR3aa: CASSWTGQFRLGGYTF
CDR3nt: TGTGCCAGCAGTTGGACGGGACAGTTCCGTTTGGGGGGCTACACCTTC

j_gene: TRBJ2-7
abundance: NA
v_gene: TRBV4-2
d_gene: NA
CDR3aa: CASSQDTSGGPSYEQYF
CDR3nt: TGTGCCAGCAGCCAAGATACCTCGGGGGGCCCATCTTACGAGCAGTACTTC

j_gene: TRBJ1-5
abundance: NA
v_gene: TRBV4-1
d_gene: TRBD1
CDR3aa: CASSQEKGRGSLGNQPQHF
CDR3nt: TGCGCCAGCAGCCAAGAGAAGGGCAGGGGGTCGCTAGGCAATCAGCCCCAGCATTTT

j_gene: TRBJ1-4
abundance: once
v_gene: TRBV4-2
d_gene: TRBD1
CDR3aa: CASSPGDSQSEKLFF
CDR3nt: TGTGCCAGCAGCCCAGGGGACAGTCAGAGTGAAAAACTGTTTTTT

j_gene: TRBJ1-3
abundance: NA
v_gene: TRBV6-6
d_gene: NA
CDR3aa: CASSTSGSGNTIYF
CDR3nt: TGTGCCAGCAGTACTTCAGGCTCTGGAAACACCATATATTTT

j_gene: TRBJ2-6
abundance: NA
v_gene: TRBV6-6
d_gene: NA
CDR3aa: CASSYSGSGANVLTF
CDR3nt: TGTGCCAGCAGTTATTCGGGGTCTGGGGCCAACGTCCTGACTTTC